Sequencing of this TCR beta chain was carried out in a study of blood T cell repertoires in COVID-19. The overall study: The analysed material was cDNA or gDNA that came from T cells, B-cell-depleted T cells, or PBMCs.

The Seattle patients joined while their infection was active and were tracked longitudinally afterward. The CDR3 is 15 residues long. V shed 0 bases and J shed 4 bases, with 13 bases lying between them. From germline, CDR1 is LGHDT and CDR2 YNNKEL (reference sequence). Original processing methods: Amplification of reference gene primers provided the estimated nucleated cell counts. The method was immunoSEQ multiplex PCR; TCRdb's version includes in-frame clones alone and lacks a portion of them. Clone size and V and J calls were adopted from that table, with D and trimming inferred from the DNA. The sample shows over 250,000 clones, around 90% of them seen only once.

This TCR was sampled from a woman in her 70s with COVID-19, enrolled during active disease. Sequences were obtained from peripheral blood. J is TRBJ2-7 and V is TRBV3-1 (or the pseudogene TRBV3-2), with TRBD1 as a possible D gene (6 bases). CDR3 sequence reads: CASSQDGTIAYEQYF. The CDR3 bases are TGTGCCAGCAGCCAAGACGGGACAATCGCGTACGAGCAGTACTTC.